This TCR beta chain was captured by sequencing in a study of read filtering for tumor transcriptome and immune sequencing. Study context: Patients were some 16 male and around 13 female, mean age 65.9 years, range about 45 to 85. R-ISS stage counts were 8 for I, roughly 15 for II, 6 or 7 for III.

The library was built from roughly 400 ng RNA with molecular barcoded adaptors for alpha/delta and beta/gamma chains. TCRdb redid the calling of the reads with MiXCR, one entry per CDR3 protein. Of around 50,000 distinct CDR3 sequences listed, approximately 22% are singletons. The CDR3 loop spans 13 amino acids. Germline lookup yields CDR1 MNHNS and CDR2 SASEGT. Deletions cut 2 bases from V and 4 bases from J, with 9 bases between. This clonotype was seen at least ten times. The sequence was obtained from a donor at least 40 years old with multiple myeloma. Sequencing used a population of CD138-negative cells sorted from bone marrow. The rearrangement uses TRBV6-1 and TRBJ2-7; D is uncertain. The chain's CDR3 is CASSEPQGYEQYF. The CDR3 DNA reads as TGTGCCAGCAGTGAACCACAAGGGTACGAGCAGTACTTC.